The 10 T cell receptor beta chains reported below all come from one sample, sequenced in a study of T cell responses to AZD1222 COVID-19 vaccine. Clones were read by immunoSEQ multiplex PCR, and TCRdb kept only the in-frame ones, dropping some. The sample lists approximately 90,000 clones; approximately 94% were seen once. Sequenced here: peripheral blood, sampled on day 0 of AZD1222 vaccination. The source of these receptors is an adult in good health.

The rearrangement links TRBV11-2 to TRBJ1-5; no definite D call. CDR3 length: 14 residues. In germline, CDR1 is SGHAT, CDR2 FQNNGV. V gave up 0 bases and J gave up 6 bases, with 9 bases separating them. CDR3: CASSLDPVAQPQHF. For the CDR3, the DNA is TGTGCCAGCAGCTTAGATCCCGTGGCTCAGCCCCAGCATTTT. Drawing the rest from reference TRBV11-2 and TRBJ1-5, the complete variable domain is EAGVAQSPRYKIIEKRQSVAFWCNPISGHATLYWYQQILGQGPKLLIQFQNNGVVDDSQLPKDRFSAERLKGVDSTLKIQPAKLEDSAVYLCASSLDPVAQPQHFGDGTRLSIL.

This chain joins TRBV19 and TRBJ1-3; no reliable D call. Between the trimmed V and J ends, which lost 9 bases and 0 bases, there was a span of 12 bases. The germline gives CDR1 LNHDA, CDR2 SQIVND (reference sequence). The CDR3 is made up of 14 amino acids. The CDR3 spells CASTQAFSGNTIYF. The CDR3 region has the DNA TGTGCCAGCACCCAGGCCTTCTCTGGAAACACCATATATTTT.

This clone was seen a handful of times. CDR3 region: CASSHLRQGAFYEQYF. For the CDR3, the DNA is TGTGCCAGCAGCCACCTCCGACAGGGGGCTTTCTACGAGCAGTACTTC. The chain couples TRBV7-9 to TRBJ2-7; 10 nucleotides line up with TRBD1. V trimming: 5 bases; J trimming: 3 bases; junction bases outside the gene matches: 10. CDR3 size: 16 residues. Germline V lookup: CDR1 SEHNR, CDR2 FQNEAQ (reference sequence).

The chain has TRBV15 and TRBJ1-3, with D maybe TRBD1 (5 bases). The CDR3 totals 16 residues. V was shortened by 0 bases and J by 4 bases, with 13 bases between the two germline ends. Per germline, CDR1 LNHNV and CDR2 YYDKDF (reference sequence). The CDR3 sequence is CATSREGVLWGNTIYF. The CDR3 DNA reads as TGTGCCACCAGCAGAGAGGGGGTACTATGGGGAAACACCATATATTTT. The full variable domain, its missing parts supplied by reference TRBV15 and TRBJ1-3, is DAMVIQNPRYQVTQFGKPVTLSCSQTLNHNVMYWYQQKSSQAPKLLFHYYDKDFNNEADTPDNFQSRRPNTSFCFLDIRSPGLGDTAMYLCATSREGVLWGNTIYFGEGSWLTVV.

V is TRBV30 and J is TRBJ1-4, with a possible D match to TRBD1 (5 bases). The CDR3 loop spans 14 amino acids. CDR1 and CDR2 from the germline V gene are GTSNPN and SVGIG (reference sequence). Trimming removed 0 bases from V and 8 bases from J, with 13 bases in between. The CDR3, as DNA: TGTGCCTGGAGTGTGGGAGGGGAACTAGAAAAACTGTTTTTT. Its protein is CAWSVGGELEKLFF.

V gene TRBV7-2 combines with J gene TRBJ2-1; D may be TRBD2 (5 bases). The CDR3 covers 16 residues. Trimming removed 2 bases from V and 6 bases from J, with 17 bases in between. CDR1 is SGHTA and CDR2 is FQGNSA in the germline V gene. The CDR3 DNA reads TGTGCCAGCAGCTTAATGAATAGCGTGGGGTCCAATGAGCAGTTCTTC. It specifies CASSLMNSVGSNEQFF.

The chain links TRBV6-5 to TRBJ1-5; D perhaps matches TRBD1 (6 bases). The V gene lost 2 bases and the J gene lost 0 bases, with 8 bases spanning the gap. CDR1 and CDR2 from the germline V gene are MNHEY and SVGAGI. CDR3 length equals 15 residues. The CDR3 reads CASSYRGHSNQPQHF. The CDR3 nucleotides are TGTGCCAGCAGTTACAGGGGACATAGCAATCAGCCCCAGCATTTT.

The V call is TRBV28, the J call TRBJ2-5; 12 nucleotides agree with TRBD1. Germline CDR1 MDHEN, CDR2 SYDVKM. CDR3 length: 16 amino acids. V lost 4 bases and J lost 4; bases outside the gene matches: 7. The CDR3 protein is CASSSLGQGARETQYF. The DNA for the CDR3 is TGTGCCAGCAGTTCACTGGGACAGGGGGCGCGAGAGACCCAGTACTTC.

J is TRBJ2-3 and V is TRBV6-5; 10 bases map to TRBD1. In germline, CDR1 is MNHEY, CDR2 SVGAGI. V lost 4 bases to trimming and J lost 4 bases; unmatched junction nucleotides: 8. There are 16 residues in the CDR3. The CDR3 loop reads CASSSRGTGAADTQYF. CDR3 bases: TGTGCCAGCAGTTCGCGTGGGACAGGGGCGGCAGATACGCAGTATTTT.

This rearrangement joins TRBV4-3 to TRBJ1-3; D unclear. Germline CDR1 reads LGHNA; CDR2 reads YSLEER. Trimming took off 1 base at V and 1 base at J, with 8 bases between the two ends. The CDR3 runs 15 residues. The DNA for the CDR3 is TGCGCCAGCAGCCAAGGACGTTCGTCTGGAAACACCATATATTTT. Its translation is CASSQGRSSGNTIYF.